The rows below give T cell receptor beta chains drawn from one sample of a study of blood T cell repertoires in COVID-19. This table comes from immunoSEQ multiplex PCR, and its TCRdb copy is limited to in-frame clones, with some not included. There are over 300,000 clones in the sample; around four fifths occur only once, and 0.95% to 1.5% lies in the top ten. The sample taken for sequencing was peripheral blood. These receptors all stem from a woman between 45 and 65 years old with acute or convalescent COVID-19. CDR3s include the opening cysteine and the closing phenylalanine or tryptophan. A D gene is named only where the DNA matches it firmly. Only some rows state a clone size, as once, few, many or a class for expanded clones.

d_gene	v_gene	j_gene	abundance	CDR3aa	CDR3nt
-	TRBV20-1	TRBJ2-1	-	CSASRSSYNEQFF	TGCAGTGCTAGTCGGAGCTCCTACAATGAGCAGTTCTTC
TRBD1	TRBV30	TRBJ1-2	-	CAWDREIGGYTF	TGTGCCTGGGACAGGGAGATTGGTGGCTACACCTTC
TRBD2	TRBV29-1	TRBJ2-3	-	CSVVREGPTDTQYF	TGCAGCGTTGTGCGGGAGGGCCCCACAGATACGCAGTATTTT
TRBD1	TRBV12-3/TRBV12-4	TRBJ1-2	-	CASHPTGQWGYTF	TGTGCCAGTCACCCGACAGGGCAGTGGGGCTACACCTTC
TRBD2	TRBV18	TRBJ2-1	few	CASSPSTGGRTYNEQFF	TGTGCCAGCTCACCAAGTACGGGAGGGAGAACCTACAATGAGCAGTTCTTC
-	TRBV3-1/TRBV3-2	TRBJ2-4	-	CASSQGGGNIQYF	TGTGCCAGCAGCCAAGGGGGCGGAAACATTCAGTACTTC
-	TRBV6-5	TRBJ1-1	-	CASSYSGRGEAFF	TGTGCCAGCAGTTACTCTGGTCGCGGTGAAGCTTTCTTT
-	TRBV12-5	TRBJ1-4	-	CASGTDSTNEKLFF	TGTGCTAGTGGGACAGATTCAACTAATGAAAAACTGTTTTTT
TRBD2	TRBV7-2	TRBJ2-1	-	CASSLVLAGGGEQFF	TGTGCCAGCAGCTTAGTACTAGCGGGGGGCGGTGAGCAGTTCTTC
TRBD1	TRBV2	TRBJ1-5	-	CATRGTGTNQPQHF	TGTGCCACCCGGGGGACAGGGACCAATCAGCCCCAGCATTTT
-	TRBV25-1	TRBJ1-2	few	CASSESTLYGYTF	TGTGCCAGCAGTGAATCCACTCTTTATGGCTACACCTTC
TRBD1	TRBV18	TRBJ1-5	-	CASSPSTGQNQPQHF	TGTGCCAGCTCACCATCGACAGGGCAAAATCAGCCCCAGCATTTT
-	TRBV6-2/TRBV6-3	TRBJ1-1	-	CASSYSQGGTEAFF	TGTGCCAGCAGTTACTCGCAGGGAGGGACTGAAGCTTTCTTT
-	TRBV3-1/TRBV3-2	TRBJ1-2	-	CASSLAGSSNYGYTF	TGTGCCAGCAGCCTCGCGGGAAGCTCTAACTATGGCTACACCTTC
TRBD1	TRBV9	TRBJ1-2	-	CASRGQIGYTF	TGTGCCAGCAGGGGACAGATTGGCTACACCTTC
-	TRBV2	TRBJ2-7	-	CASSDGAGSHYEQYF	TGTGCCAGCAGTGATGGGGCAGGGTCCCACTACGAGCAGTACTTC
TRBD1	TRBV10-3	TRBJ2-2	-	CAISETGTGDTGELFF	TGTGCCATCAGTGAGACCGGGACAGGGGACACCGGGGAGCTGTTTTTT
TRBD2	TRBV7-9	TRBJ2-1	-	CASSRRGTSGGNEQFF	TGTGCCAGCAGCCGACGAGGGACTAGCGGGGGCAATGAGCAGTTCTTC
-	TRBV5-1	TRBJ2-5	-	CASSYDTAQETQYF	TGCGCCAGCAGCTACGACACCGCGCAAGAGACCCAGTACTTC
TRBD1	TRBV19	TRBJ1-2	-	CASSSGTGTGAGYTF	TGTGCCAGTAGTTCCGGGACAGGGACGGGAGCTGGCTACACCTTC
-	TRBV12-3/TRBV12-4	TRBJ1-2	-	CAVHGATYGYTF	TGTGCCGTTCATGGGGCTACCTATGGCTACACCTTC
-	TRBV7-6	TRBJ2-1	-	CASSFRSVSSYNEQFF	TGTGCCAGCAGCTTCAGAAGTGTCAGCTCCTACAATGAGCAGTTCTTC
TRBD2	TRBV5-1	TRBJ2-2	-	CASSLVVAGYTGELFF	TGCGCCAGCAGCTTGGTGGTAGCGGGGTACACCGGGGAGCTGTTTTTT
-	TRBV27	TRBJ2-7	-	CASKSPTTYEQYF	TGTGCCAGCAAGTCGCCCACTACCTACGAGCAGTACTTC
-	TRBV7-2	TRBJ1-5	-	CASSLTDYQPQHF	TGTGCCAGCAGCTTGACAGACTATCAGCCCCAGCATTTT
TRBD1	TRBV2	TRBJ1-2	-	CASNPPTGQGYGYTF	TGTGCCAGCAATCCCCCTACGGGACAGGGATATGGCTACACCTTC
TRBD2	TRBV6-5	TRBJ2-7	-	CASTASGSFYEQYF	TGTGCCAGCACCGCTAGCGGGAGCTTCTACGAGCAGTACTTC
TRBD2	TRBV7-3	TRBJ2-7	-	CASSQSSGLGEQYF	TGTGCCAGCAGCCAGTCTAGCGGACTAGGCGAGCAGTACTTC
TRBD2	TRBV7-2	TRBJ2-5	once	CASGPGLAGVETQYF	TGTGCCAGCGGCCCGGGACTAGCGGGAGTAGAGACCCAGTACTTC
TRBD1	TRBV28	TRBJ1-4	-	CASSSPRPGTGNEKLFF	TGTGCCAGCAGTTCCCCGCGACCCGGGACAGGGAATGAAAAACTGTTTTTT
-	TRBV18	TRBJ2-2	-	CASSPPSGIDTGELFF	TGTGCCAGCTCACCACCTTCGGGGATTGACACCGGGGAGCTGTTTTTT
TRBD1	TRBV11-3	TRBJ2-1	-	CASSLRTGIVNEQFF	TGTGCCAGCAGCTTACGGACAGGGATAGTAAATGAGCAGTTCTTC
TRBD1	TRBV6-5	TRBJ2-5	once	CANGQGAKETQYF	TGTGCCAACGGACAGGGGGCTAAAGAGACCCAGTACTTC
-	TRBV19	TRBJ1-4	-	CASSSRQYPDEKLFF	TGTGCCAGTAGCTCAAGACAATACCCGGATGAAAAACTGTTTTTT
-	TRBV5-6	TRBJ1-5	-	CASSFGSSGGSQPQHF	TGTGCCAGCAGCTTCGGGAGCTCGGGGGGAAGTCAGCCCCAGCATTTT
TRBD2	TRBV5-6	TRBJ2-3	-	CASSVAGGDTQYF	TGTGCCAGCAGTGTCGCGGGGGGAGATACGCAGTATTTT
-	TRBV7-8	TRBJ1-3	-	CASSVRDTSSGNTIYF	TGTGCCAGCAGCGTACGGGACACCTCCTCTGGAAACACCATATATTTT
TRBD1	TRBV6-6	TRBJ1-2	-	CASTTGARYGYTF	TGTGCCAGCACTACAGGGGCAAGATATGGCTACACCTTC